This T cell receptor beta chain is from a study of blood T cell repertoires in COVID-19. In the study overall: Sample material is recorded as cDNA or gDNA derived from T cells, B-cell-depleted T cells, or PBMCs.

V dropped 4 bases and J dropped 4 bases, with 7 bases sitting between them. The germline V gene encodes CDR1 MDHEN and CDR2 SYDVKM. CDR3 length: 12 amino acids. TCRdb keeps only in-frame clones here, not all; method: immunoSEQ multiplex PCR. The profile shows under 65,000 clones, more than 80% of them singletons. In this sample, this clone turned up once. This TCR came from a woman aged 55-70 years with acute or convalescent COVID-19. The rearrangement uses TRBV28 and TRBJ1-1, with no clear D. Input material: peripheral blood. The CDR3 sequence: CASSSPLTEAFF. In DNA form, the CDR3 reads TGTGCCAGCAGTTCCCCTCTCACTGAAGCTTTCTTT. The full variable domain, with the rest looked up from reference TRBV28 and TRBJ1-1, is DVKVTQSSRYLVKRTGEKVFLECVQDMDHENMFWYRQDPGLGLRLIYFSYDVKMKEKGDIPEGYSVSREKKERFSLILESASTNQTSMYLCASSSPLTEAFFGQGTRLTVV.